The 21 T cell receptor beta chains below were found in one sample sequenced in a study of Tregs in tolerant kidney transplant recipients. Data came from immunoSEQ multiplex PCR; TCRdb stores just in-frame clones and leaves some out. This sample yields tens of thousands of clones, of which roughly 93% are seen a single time; 0.46% belongs to the top ten. This specimen consisted of CD4+ T cells from blood, obtained before the transplant. All receptors come from a human donor who received a combined kidney and bone marrow transplant.

The chain carries TRBV5-1 and TRBJ1-3; maybe TRBD1 (6 bases). The V gene lost 7 bases and the J gene lost 0 bases, with 11 bases spanning the gap. The CDR3 totals 14 residues. CDR1 is SGHRS and CDR2 is YFSETQ in the germline V gene. CDR3 loop: CASAGVSSGNTIYF. Written as DNA, the CDR3 is TGCGCCAGCGCAGGGGTGTCCTCTGGAAACACCATATATTTT.

This clone appeared once. The chain has TRBV7-2 and TRBJ2-7; D is possibly TRBD2 (5 bases). CDR3 length: 15 residues. Per the germline V gene, CDR1 is SGHTA and CDR2 is FQGNSA. V was shortened by 4 bases and J by 0 bases, with 13 bases between the two germline ends. This CDR3 reads CASSSRTGSSYEQYF. The CDR3 DNA reads as TGTGCCAGCAGCTCAAGGACGGGAAGCTCCTACGAGCAGTACTTC.

The chain combines TRBV5-6 with TRBJ1-1; possible D gene TRBD1, 5 bases. The CDR3 covers 17 residues. Germline CDR1 SGHDT, CDR2 YYEEEE. The germline V and J ends were trimmed by 2 bases and 3 bases, with 20 bases remaining between them. CDR3 loop: CASSFNSRGKGDTEAFF. Written as DNA, the CDR3 is TGTGCCAGCAGCTTTAATTCACGGGGGAAAGGGGACACTGAAGCTTTCTTT.

The chain recombines TRBV2 with TRBJ1-1, with 10 positions matching TRBD1. This CDR3 is built from 14 residues. Germline V CDR1 and CDR2: SNHLY, FYNNEI. V lost 5 bases and J lost 5; bases outside the gene matches: 5. CDR3 bases: TGTGCCAGCAGTCGGGACAGGGGTTGGACTGAAGCTTTCTTT. Its protein is CASSRDRGWTEAFF.

This clone was counted a single time. This chain uses TRBV19 with TRBJ1-5; TRBD1 might be the D (6 bases). V lost 3 bases to trimming and J lost 9 bases, with 21 bases between them. CDR3 size: 16 residues. Germline lookup yields CDR1 LNHDA and CDR2 SQIVND (reference sequence). CDR3 residues: CASSILRGATVPPQHF. CDR3 in DNA: TGTGCCAGTAGTATTCTTCGGGGGGCGACTGTACCGCCCCAGCATTTT.

The rearrangement uses TRBV7-7 and TRBJ2-7; D might be TRBD2 (5 bases). Germline values: CDR1 SSHAT, CDR2 FNYEAQ (reference sequence). V was shortened by 5 bases and J by 7 bases, with 21 bases between the two germline ends. The CDR3 is made up of 15 amino acids. The CDR3 DNA reads as TGTGCCAGCAGCCCATCGGCGGGTGCCCCTAGGGAGCAGTACTTC. Translating it yields CASSPSAGAPREQYF.

The chain recombines TRBV7-7 with TRBJ2-1; 7 positions match TRBD2. Germline lookup yields CDR1 SSHAT and CDR2 FNYEAQ (reference sequence). V shed 5 bases, J shed 9 bases, and the junction held 10 bases outside the gene matches. The CDR3 is 14 residues long. The CDR3 bases are TGTGCCAGCAGCCCCTCACTCTCTAGCGGTGAGCAGTTCTTC. As protein: CASSPSLSSGEQFF.

The chain links TRBV7-3 to TRBJ2-5; 13 bases line up with TRBD2. Unmatched junction bases numbered 7, after V lost 5 bases and J lost 4 bases. Germline V lookup: CDR1 SGHTA, CDR2 FQGTGA. This CDR3 spans 16 amino acids. Written as DNA, the CDR3 is TGTGCCAGCAGCCCAGGACTAGCGGGAGTGAGAGAGACCCAGTACTTC. It specifies CASSPGLAGVRETQYF. The full variable domain, with the rest looked up from reference TRBV7-3 and TRBJ2-5, is GAGVSQTPSNKVTEKGKYVELRCDPISGHTALYWYRQSLGQGPEFLIYFQGTGAADDSGLPNDRFFAVRPEGSVSTLKIQRTERGDSAVYLCASSPGLAGVRETQYFGPGTRLLVL.

The rearrangement joins TRBV4-3 to TRBJ2-3; the match to TRBD2 covers 14 bases. V lost 3 bases and J lost 3; bases outside the gene matches: 8. Germline assignment: CDR1 LGHNA and CDR2 YSLEER. CDR3 size: 18 residues. CDR3 DNA: TGCGCCAGCAGCCACCTGACTAGCGGGAGGGCGGAGACAGATACGCAGTATTTT. Amino acid sequence: CASSHLTSGRAETDTQYF.

The V and J genes are TRBV2 and TRBJ1-2, with 9 bases identical to TRBD1. This CDR3 comprises 14 residues. V was pared by 3 bases and J by 7 bases, with 6 bases of the junction left unmatched. The V gene's germline CDR1 is SNHLY and CDR2 FYNNEI. CDR3 coding DNA: TGTGCCAGCAGTGATACACAGGGGGCGTTTGGCTACACCTTC. Translating gives CASSDTQGAFGYTF.

The V call is TRBV19, the J call TRBJ1-2; 9 nucleotides match TRBD1. Germline V lookup: CDR1 LNHDA, CDR2 SQIVND (reference sequence). This CDR3 comprises 17 residues. J gave up 3 bases and V 4 bases, and 12 bases lay outside the gene matches. CDR3 residues: CASSKILPGQGDYGYTF. The CDR3 coding sequence is TGTGCCAGTAGTAAAATCCTCCCGGGACAGGGAGACTATGGCTACACCTTC.

The chain combines TRBV4-3 with TRBJ2-1, with TRBD1 matching 7 bases. The CDR3 consists of 14 residues. Germline V CDR1 and CDR2: LGHNA, YSLEER. After removal of 0 bases from V and 9 bases from J, the junction contained 5 bases not matched to a gene. The DNA of the CDR3 is TGCGCCAGCAGCCAAGAGAGGGGGCGGACTGAGCAGTTCTTC. The encoded protein is CASSQERGRTEQFF.

J is TRBJ1-5 and V is TRBV30; TRBD1 aligns across 9 bases. V was clipped by 1 base and J by 6 bases; unmatched bases: 7. Per the germline V gene, CDR1 is GTSNPN and CDR2 is SVGIG (reference sequence). CDR3 size: 15 residues. CDR3 DNA sequence: TGTGCCTGGAGTGCGGACAGGGGTTCGGTTCAGCCCCAGCATTTT. Protein sequence: CAWSADRGSVQPQHF.

CDR3 DNA: TGCGCCAGCAGCCAGGGGACGAGACAGGGCCACATCGGTCAGCCCCAGCATTTT. Its protein is CASSQGTRQGHIGQPQHF. The chain carries TRBV4-1 and TRBJ1-5; 7 nucleotides agree with TRBD1. Losses at the gene ends were 3 bases for V and 6 bases for J; bases not matched to a gene: 17. This CDR3 has 18 residues. CDR1 is MGHRA and CDR2 is YSYEKL in the germline V gene.

In this sample, this clone turned up a few times. V usage is TRBV30 and J usage is TRBJ2-1; 9 bases line up with TRBD2. CDR1 and CDR2 (germline): GTSNPN, SVGIG (reference sequence). CDR3 length equals 15 residues. V shed 2 bases and J 7 bases; nucleotides not matched to a gene: 9. The CDR3 DNA reads TGTGCCTGGAGTCTTTTAGCGGGGGTACAGAATGAGCAGTTCTTC. It translates to CAWSLLAGVQNEQFF. The full variable domain, its missing parts supplied by reference TRBV30 and TRBJ2-1, is SQTIHQWPATLVQPVGSPLSLECTVEGTSNPNLYWYRQAAGRGLQLLFYSVGIGQISSEVPQNLSASRPQDRQFILSSKKLLLSDSGFYLCAWSLLAGVQNEQFFGPGTRLTVL.

The chain uses TRBV15 and TRBJ1-5; possible D gene TRBD1, 5 bases. The CDR3 runs 15 residues. In germline, CDR1 is LNHNV, CDR2 YYDKDF (reference sequence). V shed 0 bases and J shed 4 bases, with 10 bases lying between them. In DNA form, the CDR3 reads TGTGCCACCAGCAGAGATAGCAGGGTGAATCAGCCCCAGCATTTT. The encoded protein is CATSRDSRVNQPQHF.

The chain couples TRBV11-2 to TRBJ2-1; a weak D match, TRBD1 (6 bases). The CDR3 consists of 11 residues. V dropped 5 bases and J dropped 14 bases, with 13 bases sitting between them. Germline V gene data show CDR1 as SGHAT and CDR2 as FQNNGV. The chain's CDR3 is CASSLTGMEFF. In DNA form, the CDR3 reads TGTGCCAGCAGCCTTACAGGGATGGAGTTCTTC.

This chain joins TRBV4-2 and TRBJ2-1; the D gene is possibly TRBD2 (6 bases). CDR1 and CDR2 from the germline V gene are LGHNA and YNFKEQ. This CDR3 spans 18 amino acids. The germline V and J ends were trimmed by 0 bases and 7 bases, with 22 bases remaining between them. In DNA form, the CDR3 reads TGTGCCAGCAGCCAAGATCTTCTGACTAGGACCCTTGAGAATGAGCAGTTCTTC. This translates into CASSQDLLTRTLENEQFF.

The rearrangement uses TRBV4-2 and TRBJ2-5, with a weak D call TRBD1 (5 bases). The germline V gene encodes CDR1 LGHNA and CDR2 YNFKEQ. This CDR3 spans 13 amino acids. V was trimmed by 6 bases and J by 1 base, leaving 9 bases between them. The CDR3 DNA reads TGTGCCAGCAGACAGACAGTCCAAGAGACCCAGTACTTC. It codes for CASRQTVQETQYF.

The chain links TRBV5-1 to TRBJ1-4, with 7 bases matching TRBD1. V lost 4 bases and J lost 5; bases outside the gene matches: 14. The length of the CDR3 is 17 residues. From germline, CDR1 is SGHRS and CDR2 YFSETQ. The CDR3 region is CASSRGQINIINEKLFF. The CDR3 coding sequence is TGCGCCAGCAGCCGGGGACAGATAAATATAATCAATGAAAAACTGTTTTTT.

The chain is built from TRBV7-7 and TRBJ2-5, with D maybe TRBD1 (5 bases). This CDR3 region has 16 residues. V was clipped by 4 bases and J by 1 base, with 16 bases between them. Germline CDR1 SSHAT, CDR2 FNYEAQ (reference sequence). CDR3 nucleotide sequence: TGTGCCAGCAGCTCCCGGGCCCAAGGGGTCCAAGAGACCCAGTACTTC. This gives the protein CASSSRAQGVQETQYF.